This T cell receptor (beta chain) was documented in a study of post-analysis software for immune sequencing data. The study's findings and limits: F measure showed strong co-clustering of same-batch samples. Elevated frequency relative to controls characterized roughly 5 TRBV segments in patients, TRBV5-6, TRBV5-1 and TRBV20-1 among them. Multiple sclerosis patients showed significantly lower normalized Chao1 diversity than controls did.

Carried by the TCR beta cDNA libraries were unique molecular identifiers. TCRdb ran MiXCR on the PCR reads and lists one entry per CDR3 protein. Among 350,000 to 500,000 distinct CDR3 sequences, 30% to 45% were seen once, and the ten largest hold 7.6%. Germline V gene data show CDR1 as SEHNR and CDR2 as FQNEAQ (reference sequence). CDR3 size: 16 residues. V lost 3 bases to trimming and J lost 0 bases; unmatched junction nucleotides: 7. Remarks on this clonotype: Its antigen is not identified.

This sequence joins TRBV7-9 and TRBJ2-5; TRBD2 agrees at 7 bases. Sequences were obtained from blood. This TCR was recovered from a girl between 2 and 10 years old with multiple sclerosis. For the CDR3, the DNA is TGTGCCAGCAGCTTCTCTAGCGGAGGGTACCAAGAGACCCAGTACTTC. This translates into CASSFSSGGYQETQYF.